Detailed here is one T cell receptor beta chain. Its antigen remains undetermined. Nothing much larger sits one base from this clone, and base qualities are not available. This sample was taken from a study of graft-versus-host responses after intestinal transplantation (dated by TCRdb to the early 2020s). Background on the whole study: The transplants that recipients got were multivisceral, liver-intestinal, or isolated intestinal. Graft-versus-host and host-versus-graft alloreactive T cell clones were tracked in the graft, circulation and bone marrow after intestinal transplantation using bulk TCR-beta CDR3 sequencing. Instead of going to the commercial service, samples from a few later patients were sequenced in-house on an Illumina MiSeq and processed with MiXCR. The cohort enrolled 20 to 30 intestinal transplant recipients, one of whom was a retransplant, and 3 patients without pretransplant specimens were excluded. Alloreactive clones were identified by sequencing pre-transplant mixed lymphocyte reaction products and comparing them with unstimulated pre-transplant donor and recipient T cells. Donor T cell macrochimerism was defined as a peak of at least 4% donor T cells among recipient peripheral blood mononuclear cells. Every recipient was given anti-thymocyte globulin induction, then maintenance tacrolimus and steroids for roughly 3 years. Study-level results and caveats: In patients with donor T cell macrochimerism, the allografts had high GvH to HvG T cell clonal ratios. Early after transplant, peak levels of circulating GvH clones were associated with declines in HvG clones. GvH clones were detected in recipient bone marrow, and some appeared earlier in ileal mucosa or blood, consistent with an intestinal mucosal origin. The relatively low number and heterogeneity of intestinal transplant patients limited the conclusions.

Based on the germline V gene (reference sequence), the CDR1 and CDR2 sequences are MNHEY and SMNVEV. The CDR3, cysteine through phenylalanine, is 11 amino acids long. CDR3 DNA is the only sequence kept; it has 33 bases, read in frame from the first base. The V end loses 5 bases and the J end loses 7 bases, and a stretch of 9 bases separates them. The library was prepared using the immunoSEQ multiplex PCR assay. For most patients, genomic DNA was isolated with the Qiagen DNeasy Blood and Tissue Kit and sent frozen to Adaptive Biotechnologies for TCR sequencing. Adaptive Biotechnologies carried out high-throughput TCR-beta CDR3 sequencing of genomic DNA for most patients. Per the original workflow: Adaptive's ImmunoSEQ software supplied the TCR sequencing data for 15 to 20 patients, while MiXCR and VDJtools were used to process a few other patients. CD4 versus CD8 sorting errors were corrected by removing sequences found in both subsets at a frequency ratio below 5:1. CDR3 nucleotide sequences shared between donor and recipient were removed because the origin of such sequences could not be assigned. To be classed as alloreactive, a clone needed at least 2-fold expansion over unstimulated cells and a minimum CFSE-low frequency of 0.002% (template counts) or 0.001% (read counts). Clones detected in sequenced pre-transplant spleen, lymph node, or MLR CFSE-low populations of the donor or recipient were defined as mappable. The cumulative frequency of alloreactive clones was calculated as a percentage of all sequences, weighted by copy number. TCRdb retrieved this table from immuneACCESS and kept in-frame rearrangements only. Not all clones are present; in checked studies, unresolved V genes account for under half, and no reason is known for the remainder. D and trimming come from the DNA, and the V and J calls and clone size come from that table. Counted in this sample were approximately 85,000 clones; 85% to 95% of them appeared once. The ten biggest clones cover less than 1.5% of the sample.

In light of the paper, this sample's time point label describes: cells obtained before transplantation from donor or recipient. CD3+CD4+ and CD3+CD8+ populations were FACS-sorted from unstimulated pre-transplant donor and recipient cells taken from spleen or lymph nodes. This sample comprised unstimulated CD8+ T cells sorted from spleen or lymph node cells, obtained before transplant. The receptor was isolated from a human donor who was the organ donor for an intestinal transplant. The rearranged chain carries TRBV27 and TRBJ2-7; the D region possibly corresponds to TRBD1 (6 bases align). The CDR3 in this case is CASSTRGEQYF. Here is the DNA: TGTGCCAGCAGTACGAGGGGGGAGCAGTACTTC.